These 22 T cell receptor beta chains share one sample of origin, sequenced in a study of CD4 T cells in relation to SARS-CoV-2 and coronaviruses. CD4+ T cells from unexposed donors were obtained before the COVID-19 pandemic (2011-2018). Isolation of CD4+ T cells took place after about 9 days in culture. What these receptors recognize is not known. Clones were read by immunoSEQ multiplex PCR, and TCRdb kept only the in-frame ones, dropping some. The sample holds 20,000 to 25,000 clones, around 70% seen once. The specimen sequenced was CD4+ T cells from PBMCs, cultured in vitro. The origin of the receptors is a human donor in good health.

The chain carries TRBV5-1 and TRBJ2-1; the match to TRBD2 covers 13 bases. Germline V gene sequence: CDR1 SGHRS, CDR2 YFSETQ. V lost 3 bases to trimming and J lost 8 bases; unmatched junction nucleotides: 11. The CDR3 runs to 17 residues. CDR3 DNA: TGCGCCAGCAGCTCGAAGACCGGGACTAGCGGGAACGATGAGCAGTTCTTC. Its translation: CASSSKTGTSGNDEQFF.

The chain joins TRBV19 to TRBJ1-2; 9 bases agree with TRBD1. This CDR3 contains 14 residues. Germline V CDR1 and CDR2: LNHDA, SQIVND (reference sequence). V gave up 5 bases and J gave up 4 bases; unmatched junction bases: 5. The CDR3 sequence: CASSRDRELYGYTF. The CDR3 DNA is TGTGCCAGTAGTCGGGACAGGGAACTCTATGGCTACACCTTC.

The CDR3 is CASSEPGFSYGYTF. DNA for the CDR3: TGTGCCAGCAGCGAACCAGGGTTCAGCTATGGCTACACCTTC. The rearrangement links TRBV6-2 or TRBV6-3 to TRBJ1-2; D is perhaps TRBD1 (5 bases). Between the trimmed V and J ends, which lost 6 bases and 4 bases, there was a span of 15 bases. This CDR3 spans 14 amino acids. Germline V CDR1 and CDR2: MNHEY, SVGEGT.

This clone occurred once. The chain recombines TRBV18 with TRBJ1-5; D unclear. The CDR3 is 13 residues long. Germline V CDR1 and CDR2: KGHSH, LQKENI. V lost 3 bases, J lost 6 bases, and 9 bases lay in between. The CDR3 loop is CASSPSDGQPQHF. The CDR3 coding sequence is TGTGCCAGCTCACCTAGCGATGGTCAGCCCCAGCATTTT.

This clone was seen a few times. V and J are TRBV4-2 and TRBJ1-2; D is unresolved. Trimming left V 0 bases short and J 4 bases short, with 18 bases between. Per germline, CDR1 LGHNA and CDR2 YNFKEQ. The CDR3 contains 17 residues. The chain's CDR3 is CASSQDGSGQRGYGYTF. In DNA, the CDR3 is TGTGCCAGCAGCCAAGATGGGAGCGGGCAGAGAGGCTATGGCTACACCTTC.

The CDR3 DNA follows: TGTGCCAGCAGCTTCGGGAGCGGCGGCGAGCAGTTCTTC. This encodes CASSFGSGGEQFF. V is TRBV7-2 and J is TRBJ2-1, with a weak D call TRBD2 (6 bases). Germline lookup yields CDR1 SGHTA and CDR2 FQGNSA. With 3 bases removed from V and 10 bases from J, the gap between germline ends came to 13 bases. The CDR3 consists of 13 residues.

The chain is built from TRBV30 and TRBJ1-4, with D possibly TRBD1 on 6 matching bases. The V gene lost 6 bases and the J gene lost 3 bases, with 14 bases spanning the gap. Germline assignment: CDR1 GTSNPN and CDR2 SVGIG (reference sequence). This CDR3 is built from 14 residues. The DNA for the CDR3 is TGTGCCTGCGGTCCGGGACACTCTAATGAAAAACTGTTTTTT. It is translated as CACGPGHSNEKLFF.

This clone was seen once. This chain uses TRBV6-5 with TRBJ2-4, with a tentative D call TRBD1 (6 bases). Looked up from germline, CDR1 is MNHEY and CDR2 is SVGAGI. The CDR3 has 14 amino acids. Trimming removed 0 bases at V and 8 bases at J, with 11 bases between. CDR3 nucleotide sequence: TGTGCCAGCAGTTACTCAGGGGGTAGGGACATTCAGTACTTC. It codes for CASSYSGGRDIQYF.

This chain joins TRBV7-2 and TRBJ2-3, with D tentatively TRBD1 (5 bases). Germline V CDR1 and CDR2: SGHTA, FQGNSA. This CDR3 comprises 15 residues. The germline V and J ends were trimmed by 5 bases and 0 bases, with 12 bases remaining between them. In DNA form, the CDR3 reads TGTGCCAGCAGCCGCAGGGTCTTCAGCACAGATACGCAGTATTTT. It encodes CASSRRVFSTDTQYF.

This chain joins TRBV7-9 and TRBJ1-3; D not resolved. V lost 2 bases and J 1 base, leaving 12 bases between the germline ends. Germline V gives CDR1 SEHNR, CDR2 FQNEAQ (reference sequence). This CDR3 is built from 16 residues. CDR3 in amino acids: CASSLFSPRSGNTIYF. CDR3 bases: TGTGCCAGCAGCTTATTTAGCCCTCGGTCTGGAAACACCATATATTTT.

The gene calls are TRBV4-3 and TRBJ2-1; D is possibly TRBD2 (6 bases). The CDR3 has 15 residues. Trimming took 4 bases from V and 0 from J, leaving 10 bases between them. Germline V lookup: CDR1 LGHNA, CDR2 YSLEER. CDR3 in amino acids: CASSLIGSSYNEQFF. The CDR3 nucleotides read TGCGCCAGCAGCCTGATCGGGAGCTCCTACAATGAGCAGTTCTTC.

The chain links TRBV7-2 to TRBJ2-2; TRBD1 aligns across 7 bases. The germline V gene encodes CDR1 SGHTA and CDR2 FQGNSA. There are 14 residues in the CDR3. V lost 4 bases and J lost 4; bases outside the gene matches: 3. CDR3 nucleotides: TGTGCCAGCAGCTGGGGACAGCGCACCGGGGAGCTGTTTTTT. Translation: CASSWGQRTGELFF.

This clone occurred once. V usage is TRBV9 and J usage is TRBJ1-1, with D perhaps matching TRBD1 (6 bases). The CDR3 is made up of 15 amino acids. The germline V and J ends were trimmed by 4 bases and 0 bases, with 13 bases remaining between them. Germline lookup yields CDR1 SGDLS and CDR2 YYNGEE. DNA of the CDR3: TGTGCCAGCAGCCTAGGTGGGACATTGAACACTGAAGCTTTCTTT. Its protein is CASSLGGTLNTEAFF. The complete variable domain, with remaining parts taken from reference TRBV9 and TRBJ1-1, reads DSGVTQTPKHLITATGQRVTLRCSPRSGDLSVYWYQQSLDQGLQFLIQYYNGEERAKGNILERFSAQQFPDLHSELNLSSLELGDSALYFCASSLGGTLNTEAFFGQGTRLTVV.

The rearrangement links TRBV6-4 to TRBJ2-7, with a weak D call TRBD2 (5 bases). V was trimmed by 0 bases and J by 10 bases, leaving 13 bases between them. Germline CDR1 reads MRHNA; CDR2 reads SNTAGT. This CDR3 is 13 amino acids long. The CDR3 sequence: CASSDSEGTRQYF. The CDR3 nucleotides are TGTGCCAGCAGTGACTCTGAAGGAACTAGACAGTACTTC.

The CDR3 reads CASSSGGLVADEQFF. CDR3 in DNA: TGTGCCAGCAGTTCAGGCGGACTAGTGGCCGATGAGCAGTTCTTC. V and J are TRBV28 and TRBJ2-1; 7 bases match TRBD2. This CDR3 is built from 15 residues. Germline V lookup: CDR1 MDHEN, CDR2 SYDVKM. The ends lost 4 bases at V and 8 bases at J; junction bases unmatched: 11.

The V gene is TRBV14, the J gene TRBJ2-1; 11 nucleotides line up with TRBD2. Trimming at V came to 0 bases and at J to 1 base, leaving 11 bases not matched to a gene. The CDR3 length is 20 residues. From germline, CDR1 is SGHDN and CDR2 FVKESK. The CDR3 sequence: CASSQELAGVYGRSYNEQFF. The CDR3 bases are TGTGCCAGCAGCCAAGAACTAGCGGGAGTCTATGGTCGGTCCTACAATGAGCAGTTCTTC.

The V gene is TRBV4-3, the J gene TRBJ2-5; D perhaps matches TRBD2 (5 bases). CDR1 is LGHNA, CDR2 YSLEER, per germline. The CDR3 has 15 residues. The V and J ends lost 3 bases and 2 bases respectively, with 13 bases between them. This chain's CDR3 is CASSQRAQPQETQYF. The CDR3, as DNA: TGCGCCAGCAGCCAGCGGGCCCAGCCTCAAGAGACCCAGTACTTC.

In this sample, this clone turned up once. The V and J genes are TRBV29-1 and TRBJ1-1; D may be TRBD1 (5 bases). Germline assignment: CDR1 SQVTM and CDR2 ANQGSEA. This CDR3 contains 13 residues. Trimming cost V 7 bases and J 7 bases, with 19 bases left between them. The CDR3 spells CSGCVALGGEAFF. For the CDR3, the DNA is TGCAGCGGTTGCGTCGCGCTGGGGGGTGAAGCTTTCTTT.

CDR3 amino acids: CASRFGTGYGYTF. The CDR3 DNA reads TGTGCCAGCAGATTCGGGACAGGCTATGGCTACACCTTC. This chain connects TRBV7-2 to TRBJ1-2; 8 positions agree with TRBD1. The CDR3 extends over 13 amino acids. V shed 6 bases, J shed 4 bases, and the junction held 4 bases outside the gene matches. Germline loops: CDR1 SGHTA, CDR2 FQGNSA.

The CDR3, as DNA: TGTGCCAGCAGTTACTGGCCTCCGGGACAGACATTTAACACCGGGGAGCTGTTTTTT. This sequence encodes CASSYWPPGQTFNTGELFF. The chain joins TRBV6-2 or TRBV6-3 to TRBJ2-2, with 7 positions matching TRBD1. The germline V gene encodes CDR1 MNHEY and CDR2 SVGEGT. This CDR3 is 19 amino acids long. V trimming: 1 base; J trimming: 2 bases; junction bases outside the gene matches: 13.

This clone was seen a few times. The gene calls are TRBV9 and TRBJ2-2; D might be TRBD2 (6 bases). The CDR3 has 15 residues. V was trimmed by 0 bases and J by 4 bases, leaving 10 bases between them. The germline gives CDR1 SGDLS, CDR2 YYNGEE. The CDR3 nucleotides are TGTGCCAGCAGCGTAGCCGGGAGTTTCACCGGGGAGCTGTTTTTT. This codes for CASSVAGSFTGELFF. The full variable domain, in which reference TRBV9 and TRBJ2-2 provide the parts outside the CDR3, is DSGVTQTPKHLITATGQRVTLRCSPRSGDLSVYWYQQSLDQGLQFLIQYYNGEERAKGNILERFSAQQFPDLHSELNLSSLELGDSALYFCASSVAGSFTGELFFGEGSRLTVL.

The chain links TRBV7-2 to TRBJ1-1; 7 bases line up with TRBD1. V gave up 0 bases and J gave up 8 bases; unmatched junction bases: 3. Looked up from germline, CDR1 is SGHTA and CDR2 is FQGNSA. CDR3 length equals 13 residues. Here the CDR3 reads CASSLARDREAFF. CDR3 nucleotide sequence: TGTGCCAGCAGCTTAGCCCGGGACAGAGAAGCTTTCTTT.